The clone carrying this T cell receptor (beta chain) turned up a few times. Its antigen is currently unknown. The sample comes from a study of OX40 agonist ivuxolimab in advanced cancers. Study-level findings and limits: Dose levels from 0.1 to 3.0 mg/kg saw CD4+ and CD8+ blood T cells expand clonally by week 6.

CDR1 and CDR2 from the germline V gene are MNHEY and SMNVEV (reference sequence). The V segment lost 4 bases and the J segment 4 bases; nucleotides outside the gene matches: 7. This CDR3 spans 15 amino acids. The method was immunoSEQ multiplex PCR; TCRdb's version includes in-frame clones alone and lacks a portion of them. The table records some 50,000 clones, more than 85% of them present only once. This specimen was CD4+ or CD8+ T cells sorted from blood, taken in a trial of the OX40 agonist ivuxolimab. This rearrangement joins TRBV27 to TRBJ2-7, with 10 nucleotides matching TRBD1. This receptor was obtained from an adult with an advanced solid tumor such as melanoma, head and neck, liver or kidney cancer. The CDR3 loop reads CASSSGTGVRYEQYF. The CDR3 DNA reads as TGTGCCAGCAGTTCGGGGACAGGGGTCCGGTACGAGCAGTACTTC.